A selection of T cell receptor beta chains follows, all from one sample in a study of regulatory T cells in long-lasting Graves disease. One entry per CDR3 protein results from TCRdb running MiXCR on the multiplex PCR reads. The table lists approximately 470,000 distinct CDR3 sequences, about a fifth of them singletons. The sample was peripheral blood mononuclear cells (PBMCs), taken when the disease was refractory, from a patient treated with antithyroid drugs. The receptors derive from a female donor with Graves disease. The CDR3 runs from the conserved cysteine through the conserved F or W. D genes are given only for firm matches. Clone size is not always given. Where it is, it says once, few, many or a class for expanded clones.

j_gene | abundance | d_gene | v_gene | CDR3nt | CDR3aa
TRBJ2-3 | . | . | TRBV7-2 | TGTGCCATCGCGCGGACGGACACAGATACGCAGTATTTT | CAIARTDTDTQYF
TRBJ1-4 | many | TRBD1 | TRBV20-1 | TGCAGTGCTCCCAGCAGGGGGAGTGAAAAACTGTTTTTT | CSAPSRGSEKLFF
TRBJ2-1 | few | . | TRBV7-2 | TGTGCCAGCAGCTTATACGGGACGAGGAATGAGCAGTTCTTC | CASSLYGTRNEQFF
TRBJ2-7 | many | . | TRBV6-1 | TGTGCCAGCAGAGGGACTTACAGCTCCTACGAGCAGTACTTC | CASRGTYSSYEQYF
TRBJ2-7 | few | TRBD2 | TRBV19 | TGTGCCAGTAGTCGAAACCTAGCGGGAACATTCTACGAGCAGTACTTC | CASSRNLAGTFYEQYF
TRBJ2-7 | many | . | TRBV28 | TGTGCCAGTACACAGGGTCTCCACGAGCAGTACTTC | CASTQGLHEQYF
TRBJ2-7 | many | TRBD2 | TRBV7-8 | TGTGCCAGCAGCTTAGGGGGGAGGGCCTACGAGCAGTACTTC | CASSLGGRAYEQYF
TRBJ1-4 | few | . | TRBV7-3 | TGCGCCAGCAGCCGCGGGAGTCCCAATGAAAAACTGTTTTTT | CASSRGSPNEKLFF
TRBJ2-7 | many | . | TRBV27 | TGTGCCAGCAGTTTATCGGAGGGACCCACCTACGAGCAGTACTTC | CASSLSEGPTYEQYF
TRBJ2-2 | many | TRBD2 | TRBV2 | TGTGCCAGCAGTGGAGGAATGGCGGGAGGGGTCACCGGGGAGCTGTTTTTT | CASSGGMAGGVTGELFF
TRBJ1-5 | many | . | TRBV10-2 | TGCGCCAGCAGTGCGGACAGCAATAGCAATCAGCCCCAGCATTTT | CASSADSNSNQPQHF
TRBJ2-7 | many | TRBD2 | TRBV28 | TGTGCCAGCAGTCCGACCCTCGGTAGCGGGGCCTACGAGCAGTACTTC | CASSPTLGSGAYEQYF
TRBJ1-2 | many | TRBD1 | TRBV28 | TGTGCCAGCAGTTTATTACGACAGGGGGTCCTTAACTATGGCTACACCTTC | CASSLLRQGVLNYGYTF
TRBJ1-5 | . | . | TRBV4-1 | TGCGCCAGCAGCCAAGTCAGGGAGGATCAGCCCCAGCATTTT | CASSQVREDQPQHF
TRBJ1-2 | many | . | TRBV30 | TGTGCCTGGGAGATAGTCCATTTGGGCTCGGACTATGGCTACACCTTC | CAWEIVHLGSDYGYTF
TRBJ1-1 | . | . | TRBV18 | TGTGCCAGCTCACCTGAAGTGAACACTGAAGCTTTCTTT | CASSPEVNTEAFF
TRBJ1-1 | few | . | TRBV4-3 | TGCGCCAGCAGCCAAGGTCTACCCCCCCATTCTGAAGCTTTCTTT | CASSQGLPPHSEAFF
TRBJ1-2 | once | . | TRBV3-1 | TGTGCCAGCAGCCAAGATCAACTTAGTTATTTACGATATGGCTACACCTTC | CASSQDQLSYLRYGYTF
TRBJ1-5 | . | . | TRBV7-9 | TGTGCCAGCAGCAAAGGGGGGGTCAATCAGCCCCAGCATTTT | CASSKGGVNQPQHF
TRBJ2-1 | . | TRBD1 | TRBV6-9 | TGTGCCAGCAGTTCCGGGACAGAGTACAATGAGCAGTTCTTC | CASSSGTEYNEQFF
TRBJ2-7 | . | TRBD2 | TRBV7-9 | TGTGCCAGCAGCTCGAGGATTGGTCTAGCGGGAGGGCCTAAGGAGCAGTACTTC | CASSSRIGLAGGPKEQYF
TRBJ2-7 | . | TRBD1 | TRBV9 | TGTGCCAGCAGCGCATTCCGGGACAGATTTTACGAGCAGTACTTC | CASSAFRDRFYEQYF
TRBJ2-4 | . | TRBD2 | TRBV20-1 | TGCAGTGCTAGCGGGGGAGGGCTAGCCAAAAACATTCAGTACTTC | CSASGGGLAKNIQYF
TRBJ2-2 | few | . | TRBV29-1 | TGCAGCGTTGTGGGGAGAGCCGGGGAGCTGTTTTTT | CSVVGRAGELFF
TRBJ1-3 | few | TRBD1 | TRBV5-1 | TGCGCCAGCAGCGTGACAGGGCAAGGAAACACCATATATTTT | CASSVTGQGNTIYF
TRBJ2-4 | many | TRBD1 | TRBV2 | TGTGCCAGCAGTGAAAAGGCGGGACAGGGGATGGGGGCCAAAAACATTCAGTACTTC | CASSEKAGQGMGAKNIQYF
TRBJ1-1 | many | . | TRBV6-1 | TGTGCCAGCAGCCGTCCCAGGGACCGGGCTTTCTTT | CASSRPRDRAFF
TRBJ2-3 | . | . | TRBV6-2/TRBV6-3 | TGTGCCAGCAGGTTGAGCACAGATACGCAGTATTTT | CASRLSTDTQYF
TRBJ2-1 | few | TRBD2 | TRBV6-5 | TGTGCCAGCAGTTACGGGACTAGCGGGGGTTACAATGAGCAGTTCTTC | CASSYGTSGGYNEQFF
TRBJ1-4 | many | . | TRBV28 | TGTGCCAGCAGTTTGCGCCGCAGGGGTCTTGAGGAAAAACTGTTTTTT | CASSLRRRGLEEKLFF
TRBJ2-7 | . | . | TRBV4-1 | TGCGCCAGCAGCCAAGATTTTGTTCACGAGCAGTACTTC | CASSQDFVHEQYF
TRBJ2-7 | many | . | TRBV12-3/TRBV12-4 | TGTGCCAGCAGTTTCTCGACTAGCTCCTACGAGCAGTACTTC | CASSFSTSSYEQYF
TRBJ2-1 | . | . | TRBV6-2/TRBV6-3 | TGTGCCAGCAGTGACTCGAGAGGGTCTTCCTACAATGAGCAGTTCTTC | CASSDSRGSSYNEQFF
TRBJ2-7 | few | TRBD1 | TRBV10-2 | TGCGCCAGCAGTGACCCCGGACAGGGGGCGTCATTGGAGCAGTACTTC | CASSDPGQGASLEQYF
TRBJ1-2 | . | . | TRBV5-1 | TGCGCCAGCAGCTTGGGGGACCTGGGCACGGATGGCTACACCTTC | CASSLGDLGTDGYTF
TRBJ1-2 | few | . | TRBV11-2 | TGTGCCAGCAGCTTAGAGCATCCCCGGGATAGCACCTTC | CASSLEHPRDSTF
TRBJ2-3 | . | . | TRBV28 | TGTGCCAGCAGTTTTGGAGCGGTCTTGCTCCCAGATACGCAGTATTTT | CASSFGAVLLPDTQYF
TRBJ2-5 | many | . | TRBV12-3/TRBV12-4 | TGTGCCAGCAGTTTAAGCGTGACCCAGTACTTC | CASSLSVTQYF
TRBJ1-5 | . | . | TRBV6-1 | TGTGCCAGCAACGATCAGCCCCAGCATTTT | CASNDQPQHF
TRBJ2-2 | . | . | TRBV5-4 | TGTGCCATCCATAAGCGCGGGGGCGACGGGGAGCTGTTTTTT | CAIHKRGGDGELFF
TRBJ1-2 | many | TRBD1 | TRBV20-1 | TGCAGTGCGACCGACAGGGGCTATGGCTACACCTTC | CSATDRGYGYTF
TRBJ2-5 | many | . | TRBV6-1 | TGTGCCAGCAGGCCTACCCCAGGGGAATCGGAGACCCAGTACTTC | CASRPTPGESETQYF
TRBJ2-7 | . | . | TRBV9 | TGTGCCAGCAGCTCCCCACACGGAGGTAGCTCCTACGAGCAGTACTTC | CASSSPHGGSSYEQYF